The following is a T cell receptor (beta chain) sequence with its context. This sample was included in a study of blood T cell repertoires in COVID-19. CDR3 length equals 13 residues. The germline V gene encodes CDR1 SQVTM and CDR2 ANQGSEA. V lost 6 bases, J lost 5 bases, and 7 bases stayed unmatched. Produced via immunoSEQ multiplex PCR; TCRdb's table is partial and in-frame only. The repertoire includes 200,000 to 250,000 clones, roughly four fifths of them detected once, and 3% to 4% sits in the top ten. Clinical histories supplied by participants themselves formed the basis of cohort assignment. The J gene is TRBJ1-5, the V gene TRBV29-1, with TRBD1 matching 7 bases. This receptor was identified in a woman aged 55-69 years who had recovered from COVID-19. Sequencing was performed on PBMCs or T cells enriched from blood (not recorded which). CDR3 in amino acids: CSVRDSLDQPQHF. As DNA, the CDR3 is TGCAGCGTCCGGGACAGCCTGGATCAGCCCCAGCATTTT.